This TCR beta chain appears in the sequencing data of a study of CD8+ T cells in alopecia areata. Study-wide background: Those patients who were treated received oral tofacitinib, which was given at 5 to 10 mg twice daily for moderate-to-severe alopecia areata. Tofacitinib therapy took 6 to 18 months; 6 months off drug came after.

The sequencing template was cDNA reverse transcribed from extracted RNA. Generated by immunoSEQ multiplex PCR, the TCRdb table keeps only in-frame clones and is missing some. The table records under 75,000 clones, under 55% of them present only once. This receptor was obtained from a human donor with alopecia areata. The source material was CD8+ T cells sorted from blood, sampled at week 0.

The CDR3 loop reads CASSLSTGIYTF. Here the CDR3 DNA reads TGTGCCAGCAGCCTAAGTACAGGGATCTACACCTTC. This chain connects TRBV11-2 to TRBJ1-2, with D perhaps matching TRBD1 (6 bases). Germline V gene data show CDR1 as SGHAT and CDR2 as FQNNGV. V lost 5 bases and J 10 bases, leaving 14 bases between the germline ends. This CDR3 is built from 12 residues.